Following are 24 T cell receptor beta chains from one sample sequenced in a study of blood T cells in healthy people across ages. Using a J-beta primer mix together with a sample-barcoded 5' primer, a second PCR was run for about 6 to 12 cycles. TCRdb called the 5' RACE reads again in MiXCR, with one record for every CDR3 protein. The table includes roughly 1,000,000 distinct CDR3 sequences, around 27% detected once. Separately, the same data were catalogued under a study of T cells of mothers and their children.

Material for sequencing was blood. Receptors originate from a girl aged 2-10 years in good health.

This clonotype was counted between two and nine times. V gene TRBV6-2 or TRBV6-3 combines with J gene TRBJ2-4; the D call may be TRBD1 or TRBD2 (5 bases each). This CDR3 spans 14 amino acids. The V gene lost 2 bases and the J gene lost 6 bases, with 11 bases spanning the gap. Germline lookup yields CDR1 MNHEY and CDR2 SVGEGT. The chain's CDR3 is CASSYPGSRNIQYF. CDR3 DNA sequence: TGTGCCAGCAGTTACCCAGGGAGTAGAAACATTCAGTACTTC.

This clonotype was recorded a few times. This chain links TRBV11-2 with TRBJ1-2; D perhaps matches TRBD1 (5 bases). Trimming left V 3 bases short and J 1 base short, with 15 bases between. The CDR3 is 16 amino acids. In germline, CDR1 is SGHAT, CDR2 FQNNGV. The chain's CDR3 is CASSLVGVSLNYGYTF. The CDR3 nucleotides are TGTGCCAGCAGCTTGGTGGGGGTCTCACTTAACTATGGCTACACCTTC. The full variable domain, with the rest looked up from reference TRBV11-2 and TRBJ1-2, is EAGVAQSPRYKIIEKRQSVAFWCNPISGHATLYWYQQILGQGPKLLIQFQNNGVVDDSQLPKDRFSAERLKGVDSTLKIQPAKLEDSAVYLCASSLVGVSLNYGYTFGSGTRLTVV.

This clonotype was seen a handful of times. The chain has TRBV20-1 and TRBJ2-5; D is unresolved. CDR3 length equals 14 residues. Trimming pared 0 bases from V and 7 bases from J, leaving 15 bases between. Germline lookup yields CDR1 DFQATT and CDR2 SNEGSKA (reference sequence). The CDR3 loop reads CSARDRRSFMTQYF. CDR3 in DNA: TGCAGTGCTAGAGATCGGCGATCGTTTATGACCCAGTACTTC.

J is TRBJ1-1 and V is TRBV20-1, with 7 positions matching TRBD1. Trimming removed 6 bases from V and 7 bases from J; junction bases left unmatched: 17. Germline V CDR1 and CDR2: DFQATT, SNEGSKA (reference sequence). This CDR3 spans 15 amino acids. CDR3 sequence: CSAPLSSTGAYEAFF. The CDR3 bases are TGCAGTGCCCCACTTTCCTCTACAGGGGCCTATGAAGCTTTCTTT.

The rearrangement uses TRBV7-9 and TRBJ2-1; TRBD2 matches at 12 bases. Germline CDR1 is SEHNR and CDR2 is FQNEAQ (reference sequence). With 3 bases clipped from V and 8 bases from J, the junction kept 5 bases outside the gene matches. The CDR3 spans 15 residues. CDR3 loop: CASSFASGGEDEQFF. In DNA form, the CDR3 reads TGTGCCAGCAGCTTCGCTAGCGGGGGGGAAGATGAGCAGTTCTTC.

This clonotype was seen repeatedly, ten times or more. V gene TRBV7-9 combines with J gene TRBJ2-2, with TRBD2 as a possible D gene (6 bases). Germline CDR1 SEHNR, CDR2 FQNEAQ (reference sequence). The CDR3 sequence is 13 residues long. V lost 7 bases and J lost 4, with 10 bases in between. CDR3: CASTSGGTGELFF. CDR3 DNA: TGTGCCAGCACATCCGGGGGCACCGGGGAGCTGTTTTTT.

This clonotype has more than one count but fewer than ten. The chain has TRBV5-1 and TRBJ2-7, with TRBD2 matching over 14 bases. J was trimmed by 3 bases and V by 3 bases; bases with no gene match: 5. The CDR3 spans 16 residues. Germline CDR1 reads SGHRS; CDR2 reads YFSETQ. This chain's CDR3 is CASSWGTSGGYYEQYF. The CDR3 DNA is TGCGCCAGCAGCTGGGGGACTAGCGGGGGCTACTACGAGCAGTACTTC.

This sequence joins TRBV6-2 or TRBV6-3 and TRBJ2-6; TRBD2 matches 7 bases. The CDR3 covers 16 residues. From germline, CDR1 is MNHEY and CDR2 SVGEGT. V dropped 7 bases and J dropped 2; count of bases not matched to a gene: 8. DNA of the CDR3: TGTGCCAGCACTCTGGGAGGGTTCCCTGGGGCCAACGTCCTGACTTTC. Amino acid sequence: CASTLGGFPGANVLTF.

This clonotype was detected only a few times. Here the CDR3 reads CASSLLVVGNTIYF. The CDR3 bases are TGTGCCAGCAGTTTACTGGTCGTTGGAAACACCATATATTTT. This chain joins TRBV12-3 or TRBV12-4 and TRBJ1-3; D unclear. With 2 bases removed from V and 3 bases from J, the gap between germline ends came to 8 bases. The CDR3 is 14 amino acids.

The rearrangement joins TRBV6-5 to TRBJ2-2; possibly TRBD1 for D (5 bases). Trimming removed 5 bases at V and 6 bases at J, with 13 bases between. Germline V gives CDR1 MNHEY, CDR2 SVGAGI. The CDR3 covers 14 residues. CDR3 sequence (DNA): TGTGCCAGCAGTCCTCTCCAGGGTTCCGGGGAGCTGTTTTTT. It yields the protein CASSPLQGSGELFF.

The CDR3 is CASSRGGRANEKLFF. The CDR3 DNA sequence: TGTGCCAGCAGCCGGGGTGGGAGGGCTAATGAAAAACTGTTTTTT. The chain recombines TRBV7-2 with TRBJ1-4, with D uncertain. The germline V gene has CDR1 SGHTA and CDR2 FQGNSA. V lost 5 bases and J lost 3, with 13 bases in between. This CDR3 has 15 residues.

This clonotype was counted only a few times. V usage is TRBV28 and J usage is TRBJ2-3; D gene unclear. Germline-derived CDR1 and CDR2 are MDHEN and SYDVKM. This CDR3 is built from 14 residues. V shed 6 bases and J shed 6 bases, with 16 bases lying between them. This CDR3 is CASSRSGPIDTQYF. As DNA, the CDR3 is TGTGCCAGCAGCCGCTCCGGACCGATTGATACGCAGTATTTT. The full variable domain, with the rest looked up from reference TRBV28 and TRBJ2-3, is DVKVTQSSRYLVKRTGEKVFLECVQDMDHENMFWYRQDPGLGLRLIYFSYDVKMKEKGDIPEGYSVSREKKERFSLILESASTNQTSMYLCASSRSGPIDTQYFGPGTRLTVL.

As for this clonotype: A single base separates this from a much larger clone, so it may be a read error. The chain joins TRBV3-1 to TRBJ1-2; no reliable D call. Germline CDR1 is LGHDT and CDR2 is YNNKEL (reference sequence). This CDR3 has 12 residues. Trimming shortened V by 1 base and J by 4 bases, and 4 bases separated the two germline ends. CDR3 sequence: CASSQAIYGYTF. CDR3 bases: TGTGCCAGCAGCCAAGCTATCTATGGCTACACCTTC.

The chain recombines TRBV29-1 with TRBJ2-7, with D hard to call. V was clipped by 5 bases and J by 11 bases, with 10 bases between them. This CDR3 is 9 amino acids long. Germline assignment: CDR1 SQVTM and CDR2 ANQGSEA. The CDR3 sequence is CSVKVFKYF. The DNA for the CDR3 is TGCAGCGTTAAGGTGTTTAAGTACTTC.

With respect to this clonotype: Sequence at one end of the junction differs from germline and may be a read error. The chain recombines TRBV9 with TRBJ1-2; D unresolved. CDR1 is SGDLS and CDR2 is YYNGEE in the germline V gene. This CDR3 comprises 13 residues. The DNA for the CDR3 is TGTGCCAGCAGCGTAGCCCCCTCTTATGACTACACCTTC. Residues: CASSVAPSYDYTF.

The chain uses TRBV15 and TRBJ2-5; D unclear. The V end was cut by 7 bases, the J end by 2 bases, with 14 bases between. CDR1 LNHNV and CDR2 YYDKDF come from the germline V gene (reference sequence). The CDR3 length is 14 residues. The CDR3 spells CATTYFGDQETQYF. The CDR3 DNA reads as TGTGCCACCACCTATTTCGGAGATCAAGAGACCCAGTACTTC.

The V and J genes are TRBV5-1 and TRBJ2-7, with TRBD2 as a possible D gene (5 bases). Germline assignment: CDR1 SGHRS and CDR2 YFSETQ. This CDR3 region has 14 residues. Trimming removed 0 bases at V and 6 bases at J, with 13 bases between. Here the CDR3 reads CASSLDTRAGEQYF. The CDR3 DNA reads as TGCGCCAGCAGCTTGGACACTAGGGCGGGCGAGCAGTACTTC. Using reference TRBV5-1 and TRBJ2-7 for the parts outside the CDR3, the full variable domain is KAGVTQTPRYLIKTRGQQVTLSCSPISGHRSVSWYQQTPGQGLQFLFEYFSETQRNKGNFPGRFSGRQFSNSRSEMNVSTLELGDSALYLCASSLDTRAGEQYFGPGTRLTVT.

This clonotype was counted a few times. This chain connects TRBV28 to TRBJ2-5; D gene ambiguous. The CDR3 is 14 residues long. The germline V gene has CDR1 MDHEN and CDR2 SYDVKM. With 4 bases removed from V and 5 bases from J, the gap between germline ends came to 14 bases. The CDR3 is CASSSYGLGETQYF. DNA of the CDR3: TGTGCCAGCAGTTCCTACGGTTTGGGGGAGACCCAGTACTTC.

The chain joins TRBV7-3 to TRBJ2-5; 8 nucleotides agree with TRBD1. CDR1 is SGHTA, CDR2 FQGTGA, per germline. The ends lost 6 bases at V and 4 bases at J; junction bases unmatched: 4. This CDR3 is built from 13 residues. The CDR3 DNA follows: TGTGCCAGCAGGCGACAGGGGCCAGAGACCCAGTACTTC. Its protein product is CASRRQGPETQYF.

This clonotype has a handful of counts. The rearrangement uses TRBV28 and TRBJ1-4; 9 bases fit TRBD1. Germline V gene lookup returns CDR1 MDHEN and CDR2 SYDVKM. The V gene end was trimmed by 5 bases and the J gene end by 14 bases; junction bases not matched to a gene: 12. CDR3 length equals 14 residues. The CDR3 loop is CASSSPGTGPRLFF. DNA of the CDR3: TGTGCCAGCAGTAGTCCCGGGACAGGGCCAAGGCTGTTTTTT.

This sequence joins TRBV24-1 and TRBJ2-7, with a possible D match to TRBD1 (5 bases). Germline V gene sequence: CDR1 KGHDR, CDR2 SFDVKD. The V end was cut by 3 bases, the J end by 3 bases, with 11 bases between. This CDR3 has 14 residues. CDR3 bases: TGTGCCACCAGTGATCCCACAGGTAACTACGAGCAGTACTTC. Translated, it gives CATSDPTGNYEQYF.

V gene TRBV2 combines with J gene TRBJ2-5, with D perhaps TRBD2 (6 bases). Germline CDR1 SNHLY, CDR2 FYNNEI. Trimming removed 6 bases from V and 4 bases from J, with 9 bases in between. This CDR3 is built from 12 residues. The chain's CDR3 is CASRSGSETQYF. CDR3 sequence (DNA): TGTGCCAGCAGGAGCGGGTCAGAGACCCAGTACTTC.

This clonotype was observed a few times. The J gene is TRBJ2-5, the V gene TRBV12-3 or TRBV12-4, with D possibly being TRBD2 (6 bases). The CDR3 totals 16 residues. V was pared by 5 bases and J by 3 bases, with 19 bases between. CDR3 nucleotides: TGTGCCAGCAGTGTTTTCGGGGGAATCGGAGAAGAGACCCAGTACTTC. Amino acids: CASSVFGGIGEETQYF.

The rearrangement links TRBV20-1 to TRBJ2-7, with 10 bases that match TRBD2. The DNA end favors TRBJ2-1, so the J call may be wrong. Germline V lookup: CDR1 DFQATT, CDR2 SNEGSKA (reference sequence). This CDR3 is built from 15 residues. This CDR3 is CSASNLAGVHNEQFF. CDR3 nucleotide sequence: TGCAGTGCTAGTAACCTAGCGGGAGTCCACAATGAGCAGTTCTTC.